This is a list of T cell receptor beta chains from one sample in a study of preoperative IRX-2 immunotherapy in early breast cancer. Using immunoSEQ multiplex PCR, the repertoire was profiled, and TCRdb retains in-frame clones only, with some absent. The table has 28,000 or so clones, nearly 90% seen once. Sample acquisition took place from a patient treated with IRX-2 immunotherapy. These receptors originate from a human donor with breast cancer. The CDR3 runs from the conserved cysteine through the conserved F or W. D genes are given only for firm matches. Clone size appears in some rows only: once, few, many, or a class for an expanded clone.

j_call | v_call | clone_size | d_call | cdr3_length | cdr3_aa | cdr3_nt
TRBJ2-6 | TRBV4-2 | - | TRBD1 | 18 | CASSPGTGPSSGANVLTF | TGTGCCAGCAGCCCCGGGACAGGGCCCTCCTCTGGGGCCAACGTCCTGACTTTC
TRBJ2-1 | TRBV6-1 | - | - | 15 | CASSEAGQIYNEQFF | TGTGCCAGCAGTGAAGCGGGTCAGATCTACAATGAGCAGTTCTTC
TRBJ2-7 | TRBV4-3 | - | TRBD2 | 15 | CASSQDRGGEDEQYF | TGCGCCAGCAGCCAAGATCGGGGGGGTGAAGACGAGCAGTACTTC
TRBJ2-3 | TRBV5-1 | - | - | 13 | CASRSTSTDTQYF | TGCGCCAGCAGGAGTACTAGCACAGATACGCAGTATTTT
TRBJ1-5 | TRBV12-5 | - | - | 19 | CASGLANVVGVRGNQPQHF | TGTGCTAGTGGTTTGGCCAATGTGGTTGGGGTTAGGGGCAATCAGCCCCAGCATTTT
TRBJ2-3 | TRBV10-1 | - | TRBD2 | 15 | CASSENREVRDTQYF | TGCGCCAGCAGTGAGAATCGGGAGGTGAGAGATACGCAGTATTTT
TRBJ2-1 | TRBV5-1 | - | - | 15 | CASSLPTGLYNEQFF | TGCGCCAGCAGCCTCCCGACGGGCCTCTACAATGAGCAGTTCTTC
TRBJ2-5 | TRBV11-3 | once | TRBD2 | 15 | CASSLGGGASETQYF | TGTGCCAGCAGCCTTGGCGGGGGGGCCTCGGAGACCCAGTACTTC
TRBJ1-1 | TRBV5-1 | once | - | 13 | CASSPWGETEAFF | TGCGCCAGCAGCCCCTGGGGGGAGACTGAAGCTTTCTTT
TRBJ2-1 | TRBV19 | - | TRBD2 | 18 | CASSRGTSGYSSYNEQFF | TGTGCCAGTAGTAGGGGGACTAGCGGTTATAGCTCCTACAATGAGCAGTTCTTC
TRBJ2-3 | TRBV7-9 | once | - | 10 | CASSLDTQYF | TGTGCCAGCAGCCTTGATACGCAGTATTTT
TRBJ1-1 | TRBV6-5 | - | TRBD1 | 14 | CASSYGRTGEVAFF | TGTGCCAGCAGTTACGGAAGGACAGGGGAGGTGGCTTTCTTT
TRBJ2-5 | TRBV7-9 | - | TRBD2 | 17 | CASSTRTSGRVLRTQYF | TGTGCCAGCAGCACCCGGACTAGCGGGAGGGTGCTAAGGACCCAGTACTTC
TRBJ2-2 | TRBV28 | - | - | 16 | CASALLGGFATGELFF | TGTGCCAGCGCCCTATTGGGAGGATTCGCCACCGGGGAGCTGTTTTTT
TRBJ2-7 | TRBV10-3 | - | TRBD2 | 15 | CAISEPGLAGEEQYF | TGTGCCATCAGTGAGCCGGGACTAGCGGGAGAAGAGCAGTACTTC
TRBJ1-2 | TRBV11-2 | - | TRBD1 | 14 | CASSTRDSLYGYTF | TGTGCCAGCAGCACCCGGGACAGCCTTTATGGCTACACCTTC
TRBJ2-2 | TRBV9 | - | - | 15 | CASSLKEANTGELFF | TGTGCCAGCAGCCTCAAGGAGGCGAACACCGGGGAGCTGTTTTTT
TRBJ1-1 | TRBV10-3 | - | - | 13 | CAISEWGGTEAFF | TGTGCCATCAGTGAGTGGGGGGGCACTGAAGCTTTCTTT
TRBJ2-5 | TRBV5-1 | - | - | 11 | CASSLEETQYF | TGCGCCAGCAGCTTGGAGGAGACCCAGTACTTC
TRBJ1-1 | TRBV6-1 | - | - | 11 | CASSEGMRAFF | TGTGCCAGCAGTGAAGGTATGAGAGCTTTCTTT
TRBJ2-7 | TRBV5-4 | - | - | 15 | CASRIGVSGTYEQYF | TGTGCCAGCAGGATAGGCGTCTCGGGGACCTACGAGCAGTACTTC
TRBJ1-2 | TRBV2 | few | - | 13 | CASSEASSYGYTF | TGTGCCAGCAGTGAAGCATCCAGCTATGGCTACACCTTC
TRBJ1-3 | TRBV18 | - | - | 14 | CASSPDRRLDTIYF | TGTGCCAGCTCACCCGACAGGCGCCTAGACACCATATATTTT
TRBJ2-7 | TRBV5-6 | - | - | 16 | CASSLGGGGAFYEQYF | TGTGCCAGCAGCTTGGGAGGTGGCGGGGCCTTCTACGAGCAGTACTTC
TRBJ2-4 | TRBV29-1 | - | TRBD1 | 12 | CSVGTEPNIQYF | TGCAGCGTGGGGACAGAACCAAACATTCAGTACTTC
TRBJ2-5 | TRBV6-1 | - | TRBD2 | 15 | CASSEASGGQETQYF | TGTGCCAGCAGTGAGGCTAGCGGGGGCCAAGAGACCCAGTACTTC
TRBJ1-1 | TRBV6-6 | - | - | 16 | CASSPPPYGSNTEAFF | TGTGCCAGCAGCCCCCCACCGTATGGTTCGAACACTGAAGCTTTCTTT
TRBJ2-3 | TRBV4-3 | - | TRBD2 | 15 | CASSQEISGTDTQYF | TGCGCCAGCAGCCAAGAAATTAGCGGGACAGATACGCAGTATTTT
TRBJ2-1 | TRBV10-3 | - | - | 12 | CAISDKPDEQFF | TGTGCCATCAGTGATAAGCCAGATGAGCAGTTCTTC
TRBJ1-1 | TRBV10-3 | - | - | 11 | CAISSGAEAFF | TGTGCCATCAGTTCGGGGGCTGAAGCTTTCTTT
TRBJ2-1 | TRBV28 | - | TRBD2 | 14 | CASRGEGSYNEQFF | TGTGCCAGCCGGGGGGAGGGAAGCTACAATGAGCAGTTCTTC
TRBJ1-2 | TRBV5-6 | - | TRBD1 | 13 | CASSLGTGLGYTF | TGTGCCAGCAGCTTGGGGACAGGACTAGGCTACACCTTC
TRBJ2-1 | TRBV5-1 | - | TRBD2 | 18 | CASSFTLAGEMSYNEQFF | TGCGCCAGCAGCTTCACACTAGCGGGGGAAATGTCCTACAATGAGCAGTTCTTC
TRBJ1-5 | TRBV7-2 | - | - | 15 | CASSLVSGSNQPQHF | TGTGCCAGCAGCTTAGTTTCCGGTAGCAATCAGCCCCAGCATTTT
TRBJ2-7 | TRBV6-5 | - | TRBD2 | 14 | CASSSSGSFYEQYF | TGTGCCAGCAGTTCTAGCGGGAGTTTTTACGAGCAGTACTTC
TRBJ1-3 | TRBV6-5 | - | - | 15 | CASSYKGFSGNTIYF | TGTGCCAGCAGTTACAAGGGCTTCTCTGGAAACACCATATATTTT
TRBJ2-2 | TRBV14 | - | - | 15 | CASSQGGAATGELFF | TGTGCCAGCAGCCAAGGCGGAGCGGCTACCGGGGAGCTGTTTTTT
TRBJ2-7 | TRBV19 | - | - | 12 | CARLGSSYEQYF | TGTGCCAGGCTGGGGAGCTCCTACGAGCAGTACTTC